A single sample gave rise to the 16 T cell receptor beta chains below, sequenced in a study of cytomegalovirus exposure and HLA in healthy donors. In the PCR, 60 Vbeta and 13 Jbeta primers were used. Profiled with immunoSEQ multiplex PCR; TCRdb holds only in-frame clones, not every one. The sample shows roughly 130,000 clones, 55% to 75% of them seen only once. The source material was PBMCs. The receptors were sampled from a human donor in good health.

The gene calls are TRBV6-5 and TRBJ2-5; D not resolved. The J call may not be correct, given that the DNA end is closer to TRBJ2-7. Germline CDR1 is MNHEY and CDR2 is SVGAGI. The CDR3 length is 14 residues. The CDR3, as DNA: TGTGCCAGCAGTAGTTTCCCAAATTCCTACGAGCAGTACTTC. As protein: CASSSFPNSYEQYF.

This sequence joins TRBV6-6 and TRBJ2-2, with 10 bases fitting TRBD2. The V gene's germline CDR1 is MNHNY and CDR2 SVGAGI (reference sequence). CDR3 size: 16 residues. V was pared by 2 bases and J by 6 bases, with 6 bases of the junction left unmatched. CDR3 nucleotide sequence: TGTGCCAGCAGTTACGCTAGCGGGGGCGGTGCCGGGGAGCTGTTTTTT. This gives the protein CASSYASGGGAGELFF.

This chain connects TRBV5-1 to TRBJ2-6; D gene uncertain. Germline CDR1 is SGHRS and CDR2 is YFSETQ. The CDR3 sequence is 14 residues long. V shed 0 bases and J shed 5 bases, with 6 bases lying between them. DNA for the CDR3: TGCGCCAGCAGCTTGGGCGAGAGGGCCAACGTCCTGACTTTC. Translation gives CASSLGERANVLTF.

The chain employs TRBV4-1 and TRBJ1-6; unclear D gene. Trimming took 0 bases from V and 4 from J, leaving 10 bases between them. Germline values: CDR1 MGHRA, CDR2 YSYEKL. The CDR3 runs 16 residues. CDR3 bases: TGCGCCAGCAGCCAAGAGGGCGGGTTTTATAATTCACCCCTCCACTTT. Protein product: CASSQEGGFYNSPLHF.

V gene TRBV7-2 combines with J gene TRBJ2-5; tentative D call: TRBD2 (7 bases). This CDR3 has 15 amino acids. Between the trimmed V and J ends, which lost 2 bases and 4 bases, there was a span of 14 bases. Germline values: CDR1 SGHTA, CDR2 FQGNSA. CDR3 nucleotides: TGTGCCAGCAGCTTACAGTGGGGGGGCCGAGAGACCCAGTACTTC. This encodes CASSLQWGGRETQYF.

The V gene is TRBV19, the J gene TRBJ1-2; a possible D gene is TRBD1 (6 bases). The CDR3 consists of 11 residues. V lost 10 bases, J lost 5 bases, and 11 bases lay in between. In germline, CDR1 is LNHDA, CDR2 SQIVND (reference sequence). Written as DNA, the CDR3 is TGTGCCACCGAGGGGGTTTATGGCTACACCTTC. Residues: CATEGVYGYTF.

The chain links TRBV5-1 to TRBJ2-7, with a tentative D call TRBD2 (6 bases). The CDR3 is 15 amino acids. V lost 0 bases and J lost 3, with 13 bases in between. Germline CDR1 reads SGHRS; CDR2 reads YFSETQ. The CDR3 sequence: CASSLAAGTDYEQYF. The CDR3 DNA sequence: TGCGCCAGCAGCTTGGCCGCGGGAACCGACTACGAGCAGTACTTC. Based on the CDR3 plus reference TRBV5-1 and TRBJ2-7, the full variable domain is KAGVTQTPRYLIKTRGQQVTLSCSPISGHRSVSWYQQTPGQGLQFLFEYFSETQRNKGNFPGRFSGRQFSNSRSEMNVSTLELGDSALYLCASSLAAGTDYEQYFGPGTRLTVT.

This chain connects TRBV25-1 to TRBJ2-7, with 8 positions matching TRBD1. The ends lost 8 bases at V and 3 bases at J; junction bases unmatched: 6. Germline values: CDR1 MGHDK, CDR2 SYGVNS. CDR3 length: 13 amino acids. CDR3 coding DNA: TGTGCCAGCGAAGAAGACAGGGGCTACGAGCAGTACTTC. Translating it yields CASEEDRGYEQYF.

In its sample, this clone was seen a few times. This chain joins TRBV7-2 and TRBJ2-3; weak D call: TRBD1 (5 bases). CDR1 SGHTA and CDR2 FQGNSA come from the germline V gene. V shed 5 bases and J shed 5 bases, with 8 bases lying between them. This CDR3 contains 12 residues. The chain's CDR3 is CASSRREDTQYF. CDR3 nucleotide sequence: TGTGCCAGCAGCCGCAGGGAAGATACGCAGTATTTT.

This clone was observed a single time. This chain joins TRBV6-1 and TRBJ1-2; maybe TRBD1 (6 bases). This CDR3 is built from 12 residues. From germline, CDR1 is MNHNS and CDR2 SASEGT. V was pared by 6 bases and J by 7 bases, with 12 bases between. The CDR3, as DNA: TGTGCCAGCAGCCACAGGGATTCTGGCTACACCTTC. Its translation is CASSHRDSGYTF.

The rearrangement uses TRBV10-2 and TRBJ2-2; 10 bases fit TRBD1. V lost 7 bases and J lost 6; bases outside the gene matches: 2. CDR3 length equals 13 residues. CDR1 is WSHSY, CDR2 SAAADI, per germline. CDR3 nucleotides: TGCGCCAGCAAGGGGACAGGGGCCGGGGAGCTGTTTTTT. Translating gives CASKGTGAGELFF.

This clone was detected once. The chain uses TRBV7-9 and TRBJ2-5, with D maybe TRBD1 (6 bases). The J call may be incorrect, as the DNA end agrees better with TRBJ2-7. The CDR3 has 16 amino acids. Germline V gene sequence: CDR1 SEHNR, CDR2 FQNEAQ (reference sequence). The CDR3 coding sequence is TGTGCCAGCAGCTTGTTACGGCGTGGACAGAGCGTCGAGCAGTACTTC. This encodes CASSLLRRGQSVEQYF.

The chain couples TRBV21-1 to TRBJ2-1; the table's D gene call, TRBD1, was not cross checked with the DNA. TRBV21-1 is reported as a pseudogene. The CDR3 loop spans 14 amino acids. The CDR3 reads CASGDRGPYNEQFF. CDR3 bases: TGTGCCAGCGGCGACAGGGGTCCCTACAATGAGCAGTTCTTC.

The genes are TRBV7-8 and TRBJ1-6, with a possible D match to TRBD1 (5 bases). The ends were cut back, 1 base at V and 3 bases at J, with 13 bases in the middle. Germline V gives CDR1 SGHVS, CDR2 FQNEAQ. The CDR3 is 17 amino acids. CDR3 residues: CASSLVADSHYNSPLHF. In DNA form, the CDR3 reads TGTGCCAGCAGCTTAGTGGCAGACAGTCACTATAATTCACCCCTCCACTTT.

This clone came up a few times. CDR3 loop: CASRAGTGGTDTQYF. In DNA, the CDR3 is TGCGCCAGCAGAGCCGGGACAGGGGGGACAGATACGCAGTATTTT. V gene TRBV4-3 combines with J gene TRBJ2-3; 11 bases fit TRBD1. The CDR3 totals 15 residues. Germline values: CDR1 LGHNA, CDR2 YSLEER. V lost 6 bases, J lost 3 bases, and 5 bases stayed unmatched.

Of note for this clone: The conserved phenylalanine or tryptophan is not found at the CDR3 terminus, so this likely reflects a read error. V and J are TRBV27 and TRBJ1-5; weak D call: TRBD1 (5 bases). Trimming pared 8 bases from V and 0 bases from J, leaving 11 bases between. CDR3 length equals 14 residues. CDR1 and CDR2 (germline): MNHEY, SMNVEV (reference sequence). CDR3: CASRQGYSNQPQHL. The CDR3 DNA reads TGTGCCAGCCGGCAGGGCTATAGCAATCAGCCCCAGCATCTT.